There are many counts of the clone carrying this T cell receptor beta chain. This sample was taken from a study of naive and memory T cell subsets. The beta constant-region primer was an equimolar mix of two oligonucleotides covering TRBC1 and TRBC2. TCRdb recomputed calls from the UMI-ligation and nested PCR reads with MiXCR, one row per CDR3 protein. The sample lists 100,000 or so distinct CDR3 sequences, roughly 7% seen once, with 1.6% in the top ten. The CDR3 sequence is 17 residues long. The ends were cut back, 5 bases at V and 0 bases at J, with 19 bases in the middle. Germline CDR1 is MDHEN and CDR2 is SYDVKM.

The specimen was central memory CD4+ T cells from blood. The chain has TRBV28 and TRBJ1-1; perhaps TRBD1 as D (6 bases). This TCR derives from a human donor in good health. Written as DNA, the CDR3 is TGTGCCAGCAGTCCTTACGGACAGCCGAGAATGAACACTGAAGCTTTCTTT. Protein sequence: CASSPYGQPRMNTEAFF.